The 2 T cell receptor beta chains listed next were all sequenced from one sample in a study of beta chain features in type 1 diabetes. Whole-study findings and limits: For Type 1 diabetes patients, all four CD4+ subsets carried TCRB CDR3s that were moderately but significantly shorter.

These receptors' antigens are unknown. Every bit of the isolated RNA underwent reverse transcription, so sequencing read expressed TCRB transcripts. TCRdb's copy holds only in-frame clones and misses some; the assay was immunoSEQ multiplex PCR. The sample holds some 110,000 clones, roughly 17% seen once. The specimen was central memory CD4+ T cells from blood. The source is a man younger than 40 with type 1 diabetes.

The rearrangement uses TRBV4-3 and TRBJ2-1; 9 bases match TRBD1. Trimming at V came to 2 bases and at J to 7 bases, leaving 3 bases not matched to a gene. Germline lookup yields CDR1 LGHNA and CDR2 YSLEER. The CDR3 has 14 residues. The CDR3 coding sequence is TGCGCCAGCAGCCAACAGGGACAGGGTAATGAGCAGTTCTTC. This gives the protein CASSQQGQGNEQFF.

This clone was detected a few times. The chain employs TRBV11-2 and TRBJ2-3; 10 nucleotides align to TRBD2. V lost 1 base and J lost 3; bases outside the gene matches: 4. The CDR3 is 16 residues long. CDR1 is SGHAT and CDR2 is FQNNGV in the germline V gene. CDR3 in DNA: TGTGCCAGCAGCTTAGTAGCGGGGGGAAGAACAGATACGCAGTATTTT. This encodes CASSLVAGGRTDTQYF.